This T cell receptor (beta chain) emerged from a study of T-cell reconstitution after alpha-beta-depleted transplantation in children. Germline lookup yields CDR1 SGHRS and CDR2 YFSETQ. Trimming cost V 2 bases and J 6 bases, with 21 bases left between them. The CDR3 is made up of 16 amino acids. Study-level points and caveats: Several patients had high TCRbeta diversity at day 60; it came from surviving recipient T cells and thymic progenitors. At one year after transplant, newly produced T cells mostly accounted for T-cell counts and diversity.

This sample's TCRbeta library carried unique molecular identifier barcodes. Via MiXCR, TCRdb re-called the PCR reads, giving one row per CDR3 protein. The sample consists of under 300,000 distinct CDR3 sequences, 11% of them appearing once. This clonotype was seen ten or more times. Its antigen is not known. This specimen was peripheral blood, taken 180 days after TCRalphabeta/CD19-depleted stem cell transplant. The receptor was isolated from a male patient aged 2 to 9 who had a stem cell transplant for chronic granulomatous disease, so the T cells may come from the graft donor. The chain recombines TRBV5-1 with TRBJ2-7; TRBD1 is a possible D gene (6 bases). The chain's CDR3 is CASSFSSMYRGGEQYF. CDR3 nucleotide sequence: TGCGCCAGCAGCTTTAGCTCAATGTACCGAGGGGGCGAGCAGTACTTC. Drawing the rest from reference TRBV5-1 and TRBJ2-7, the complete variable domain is KAGVTQTPRYLIKTRGQQVTLSCSPISGHRSVSWYQQTPGQGLQFLFEYFSETQRNKGNFPGRFSGRQFSNSRSEMNVSTLELGDSALYLCASSFSSMYRGGEQYFGPGTRLTVT.